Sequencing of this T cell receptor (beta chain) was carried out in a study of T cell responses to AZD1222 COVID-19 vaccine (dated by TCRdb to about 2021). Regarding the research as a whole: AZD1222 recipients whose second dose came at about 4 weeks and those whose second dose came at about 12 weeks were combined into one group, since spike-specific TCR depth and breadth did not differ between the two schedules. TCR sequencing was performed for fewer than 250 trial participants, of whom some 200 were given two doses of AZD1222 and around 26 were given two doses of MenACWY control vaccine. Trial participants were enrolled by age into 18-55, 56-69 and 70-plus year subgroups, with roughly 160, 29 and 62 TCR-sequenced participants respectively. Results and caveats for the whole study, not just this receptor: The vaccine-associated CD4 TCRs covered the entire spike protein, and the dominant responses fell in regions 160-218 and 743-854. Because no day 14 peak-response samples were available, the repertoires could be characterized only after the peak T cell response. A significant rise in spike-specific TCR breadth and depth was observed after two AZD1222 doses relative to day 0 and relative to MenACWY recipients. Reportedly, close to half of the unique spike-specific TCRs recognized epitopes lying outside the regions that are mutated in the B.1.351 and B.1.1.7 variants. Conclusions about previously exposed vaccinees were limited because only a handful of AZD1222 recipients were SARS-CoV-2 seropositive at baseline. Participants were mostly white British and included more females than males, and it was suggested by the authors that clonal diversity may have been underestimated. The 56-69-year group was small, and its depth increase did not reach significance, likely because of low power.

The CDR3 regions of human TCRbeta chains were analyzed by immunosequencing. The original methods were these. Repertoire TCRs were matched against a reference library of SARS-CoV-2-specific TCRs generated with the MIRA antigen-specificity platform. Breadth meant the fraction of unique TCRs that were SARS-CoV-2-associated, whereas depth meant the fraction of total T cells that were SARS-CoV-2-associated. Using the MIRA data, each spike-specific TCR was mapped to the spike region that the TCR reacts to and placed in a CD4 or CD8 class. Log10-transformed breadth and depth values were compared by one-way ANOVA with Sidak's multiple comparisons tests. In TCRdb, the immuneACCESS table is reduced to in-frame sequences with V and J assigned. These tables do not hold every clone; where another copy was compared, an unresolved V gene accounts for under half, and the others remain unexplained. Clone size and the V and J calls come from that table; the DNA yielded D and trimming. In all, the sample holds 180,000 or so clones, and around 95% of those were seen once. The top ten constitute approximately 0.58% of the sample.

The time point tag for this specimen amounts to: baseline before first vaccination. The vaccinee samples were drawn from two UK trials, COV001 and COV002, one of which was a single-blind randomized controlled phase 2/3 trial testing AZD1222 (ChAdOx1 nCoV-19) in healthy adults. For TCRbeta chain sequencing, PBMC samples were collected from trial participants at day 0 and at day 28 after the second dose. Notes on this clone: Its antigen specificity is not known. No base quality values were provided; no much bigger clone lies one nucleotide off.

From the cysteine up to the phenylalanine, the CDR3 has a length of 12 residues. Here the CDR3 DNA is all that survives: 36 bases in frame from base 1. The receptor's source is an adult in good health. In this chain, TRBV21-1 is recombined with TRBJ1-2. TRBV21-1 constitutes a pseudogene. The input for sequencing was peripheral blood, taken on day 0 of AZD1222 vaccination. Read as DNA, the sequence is TGTGCCAGCGCGGAAGGTAACTATGGCTACACCTTC. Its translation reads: CASAEGNYGYTF.